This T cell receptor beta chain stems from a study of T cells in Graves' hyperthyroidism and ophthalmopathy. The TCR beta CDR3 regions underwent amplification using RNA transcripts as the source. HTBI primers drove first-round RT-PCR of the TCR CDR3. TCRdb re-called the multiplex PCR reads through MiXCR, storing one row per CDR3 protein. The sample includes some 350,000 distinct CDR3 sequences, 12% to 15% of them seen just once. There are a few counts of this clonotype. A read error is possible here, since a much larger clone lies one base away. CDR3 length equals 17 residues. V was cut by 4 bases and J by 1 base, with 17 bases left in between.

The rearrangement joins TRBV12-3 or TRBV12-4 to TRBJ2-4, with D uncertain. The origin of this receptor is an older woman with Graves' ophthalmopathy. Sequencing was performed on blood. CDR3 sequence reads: CASSSAHNGPAKNIQYF. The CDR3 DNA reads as TGTGCCAGCAGTTCAGCGCACAACGGTCCCGCCAAAAACATTCAGTACTTC.